The 30 T cell receptor beta chains below all came from one sample that was sequenced in a study of cytomegalovirus exposure and HLA in healthy donors (TCRdb year 2017). Library construction relied on the immunoSEQ multiplex PCR assay. For the multiplex PCR, a mixture combining 60 forward primers for TCR Vbeta segments and 13 reverse primers for TCR Jbeta segments was used. Held by TCRdb, this immuneACCESS table contains in-frame sequences only and omits some clones. Under half of the omission traces to an unresolved V gene where checked; the cause of the rest is unknown. This sample gives roughly 23,000 clones in total; 70% to 80% of them show up just once. The ten largest clones add up to 7% to 9% of the sample. The sequenced sample consisted of PBMCs. These receptors were obtained from a man in his fifties or sixties in good health and CMV-seronegative.

CDR3 sequence reads: CASSQHHPGQGAFGTGELFF. In DNA, the CDR3 is TGTGCCAGCAGTCAACACCATCCGGGACAGGGGGCATTTGGGACCGGGGAGCTGTTTTTT. V is TRBV27 and J is TRBJ2-2; TRBD1 aligns across 12 bases. This CDR3 has 20 residues. The junction had 18 bases not matched to a gene; V was cut back by 5 bases and J by 5 bases. Germline V gives CDR1 MNHEY, CDR2 SMNVEV (reference sequence).

V usage is TRBV29-1 and J usage is TRBJ1-1, with a weak D call TRBD1 (5 bases). Germline V CDR1 and CDR2: SQVTM, ANQGSEA. CDR3 size: 13 residues. Trimming took off 4 bases at V and 5 bases at J, with 14 bases between the two ends. The CDR3 DNA is TGCAGCGTTGTGGGGGGTGTGAGGACTGAAGCTTTCTTT. This codes for CSVVGGVRTEAFF. Looking up the rest from reference TRBV29-1 and TRBJ1-1 gives the full variable domain: SAVISQKPSRDICQRGTSLTIQCQVDSQVTMMFWYRQQPGQSLTLIATANQGSEATYESGFVIDKFPISRPNLTFSTLTVSNMSPEDSSIYLCSVVGGVRTEAFFGQGTRLTVV.

The chain carries TRBV29-1 and TRBJ1-2; D gene ambiguous. The CDR3 length is 13 residues. V dropped 3 bases and J dropped 1 base, with 9 bases sitting between them. The germline V gene encodes CDR1 SQVTM and CDR2 ANQGSEA. CDR3 residues: CSVESGSNYGYTF. CDR3 coding DNA: TGCAGCGTTGAGTCCGGGAGTAACTATGGCTACACCTTC.

The V gene is TRBV29-1, the J gene TRBJ1-4, with 10 bases fitting TRBD1. Germline V gene sequence: CDR1 SQVTM, CDR2 ANQGSEA. This CDR3 has 14 amino acids. CDR3 in DNA: TGCAGAAGGACAGGGGGTGAACAAAATGAAAAACTGTTTTTT. Protein: CRRTGGEQNEKLFF.

This clone was detected only a few times. Germline and junction disagree at one end, which may indicate a read error. The chain recombines TRBV14 with TRBJ2-7; 9 bases match TRBD2. Germline V lookup: CDR1 SGHDN, CDR2 FVKESK. This CDR3 spans 15 amino acids. The CDR3, as DNA: TGTTCCAGCAGACGGGGCGGGGGGGGATCCTACGAGCAGTACTTC. It is translated as CSSRRGGGGSYEQYF.

This chain links TRBV28 with TRBJ2-7; D is ambiguous. The CDR3 has 11 residues. V lost 7 bases to trimming and J lost 7 bases, with 11 bases between them. The germline V gene has CDR1 MDHEN and CDR2 SYDVKM. Written as DNA, the CDR3 is TGTGCCAGCACTTACCTGAGGGAGCAGTACTTC. This gives the protein CASTYLREQYF.

This clone was observed a single time. This chain links TRBV7-9 with TRBJ1-1, with 8 bases aligning to TRBD1. Germline V gives CDR1 SEHNR, CDR2 FQNEAQ (reference sequence). The J segment lost 7 bases and the V segment lost 5 bases, leaving 6 bases of the junction unmatched. The CDR3 has 13 residues. CDR3 in DNA: TGTGCCAGCAGCCGACAGGGGTGGCGTGAAGCTTTCTTT. This sequence encodes CASSRQGWREAFF.

This sequence joins TRBV30 and TRBJ1-5; maybe TRBD1 (5 bases). Germline V gene lookup returns CDR1 GTSNPN and CDR2 SVGIG (reference sequence). V was cut by 2 bases and J by 7 bases, with 12 bases left in between. The CDR3 has 13 residues. The CDR3 region is CAWSPGGRQPQHF. The CDR3 bases are TGTGCCTGGAGTCCGGGGGGTCGCCAGCCCCAGCATTTT.

The chain recombines TRBV2 with TRBJ2-1; the match to TRBD2 covers 12 bases. With 9 bases clipped from V and 9 bases from J, the junction kept 12 bases outside the gene matches. The germline V gene has CDR1 SNHLY and CDR2 FYNNEI. The CDR3 loop spans 15 amino acids. The CDR3 bases are TGTGCCAGTAGGCTAGCGACTAGCGGGAGTGGTGAGCAGTTCTTC. Protein sequence: CASRLATSGSGEQFF.

The chain has TRBV5-1 and TRBJ2-3; 7 nucleotides match TRBD1. The length of the CDR3 is 15 residues. The V segment lost 0 bases and the J segment 2 bases; nucleotides outside the gene matches: 3. Germline assignment: CDR1 SGHRS and CDR2 YFSETQ. CDR3 in DNA: TGCGCCAGCAGCTTGGAGGGACAGATCACAGATACGCAGTATTTT. Encoded protein: CASSLEGQITDTQYF.

The chain couples TRBV20-1 to TRBJ2-5; the D gene is possibly TRBD2 (6 bases). The CDR3 is 11 residues long. Trimming pared 5 bases from V and 5 bases from J, leaving 9 bases between. CDR1 is DFQATT and CDR2 is SNEGSKA in the germline V gene (reference sequence). DNA for the CDR3: TGCAGTGCTGCCGCGGGGGAGACCCAGTACTTC. The encoded protein is CSAAAGETQYF.

The chain employs TRBV11-2 and TRBJ2-7, with unresolved D. Germline CDR1 SGHAT, CDR2 FQNNGV. CDR3 length: 15 residues. Deletions cut 5 bases from V and 3 bases from J, with 17 bases between. CDR3 protein: CASSPLSLSSYEQYF. CDR3 sequence (DNA): TGTGCCAGCAGCCCCCTGTCCCTTTCTAGCTACGAGCAGTACTTC.

This chain joins TRBV25-1 and TRBJ2-3; 7 bases line up with TRBD2. Unmatched junction bases numbered 4, after V lost 7 bases and J lost 6 bases. CDR1 MGHDK and CDR2 SYGVNS come from the germline V gene. The CDR3 has 12 amino acids. The DNA of the CDR3 is TGTGCCAGCATTTCGGGGGGTGATACGCAGTATTTT. It specifies CASISGGDTQYF. The whole variable domain, filled in from reference TRBV25-1 and TRBJ2-3, reads EADIYQTPRYLVIGTGKKITLECSQTMGHDKMYWYQQDPGMELHLIHYSYGVNSTEKGDLSSESTVSRIRTEHFPLTLESARPSHTSQYLCASISGGDTQYFGPGTRLTVL.

V usage is TRBV9 and J usage is TRBJ2-3; 8 nucleotides agree with TRBD2. The CDR3 extends over 15 amino acids. The J segment lost 5 bases and the V segment lost 4 bases, leaving 9 bases of the junction unmatched. Germline CDR1 and CDR2: SGDLS and YYNGEE. CDR3 nucleotides: TGTGCCAGCAGCCGGGCAGCGGGAGTGGTAGATACGCAGTATTTT. This sequence encodes CASSRAAGVVDTQYF.

Only a few counts were recorded for this clone. The chain is built from TRBV2 and TRBJ2-7; a possible D gene is TRBD2 (5 bases). The CDR3 has 13 amino acids. CDR1 and CDR2 from the germline V gene are SNHLY and FYNNEI. Between the trimmed V and J ends, which lost 5 bases and 0 bases, there was a span of 8 bases. CDR3 sequence: CASSWAGSYEQYF. The CDR3 nucleotides are TGTGCCAGCAGTTGGGCGGGCTCCTACGAGCAGTACTTC.

The chain couples TRBV5-1 to TRBJ2-5; D not certain. The J call is in doubt because the DNA end fits TRBJ2-7 better. CDR1 is SGHRS and CDR2 is YFSETQ in the germline V gene. The CDR3 runs 17 residues. CDR3 sequence: CASSMRSFTSPTYEQYF. Here the CDR3 DNA reads TGCGCCAGCAGCATGAGGTCCTTTACTTCCCCCACCTACGAGCAGTACTTC.

This chain uses TRBV2 with TRBJ2-4; 8 bases agree with TRBD2. CDR3 length: 15 residues. Germline V gives CDR1 SNHLY, CDR2 FYNNEI. The V segment lost 11 bases and the J segment 6 bases; nucleotides outside the gene matches: 15. CDR3 coding DNA: TGTGCCTCCAGTCGCGAACGGGGGGGCCTAAACATTCAGTACTTC. Its protein is CASSRERGGLNIQYF. The full variable domain, its missing parts supplied by reference TRBV2 and TRBJ2-4, is EPEVTQTPSHQVTQMGQEVILRCVPISNHLYFYWYRQILGQKVEFLVSFYNNEISEKSEIFDDQFSVERPDGSNFTLKIRSTKLEDSAMYFCASSRERGGLNIQYFGAGTRLSVL.

About this clone: A junction end diverges from the germline sequence, so it may reflect a read error. The V gene is TRBV7-9, the J gene TRBJ2-7; D may be TRBD1 (5 bases). This CDR3 is 14 amino acids long. CDR1 is SEHNR, CDR2 FQNEAQ, per germline (reference sequence). The CDR3 region is CSSSLGSGNYEQYF. In nucleotides, the CDR3 is TGTTCCAGCAGCTTAGGGTCAGGGAACTACGAGCAGTACTTC.

This clone appeared once. The rearrangement uses TRBV11-2 and TRBJ2-5; TRBD1 is a possible D gene (6 bases). The J call is doubtful: the DNA matches TRBJ2-7 better. Germline CDR1 SGHAT, CDR2 FQNNGV. This CDR3 contains 14 residues. The CDR3 nucleotides are TGTGCCAGCAGCCAGTACAGGGAAGGCTACGAGCAGTACTTC. The encoded protein is CASSQYREGYEQYF.

To note about this clone: One end of the junction does not line up with germline, which may come from a read error. The chain links TRBV11-2 to TRBJ2-7; 10 nucleotides line up with TRBD1. Germline-derived CDR1 and CDR2 are SGHAT and FQNNGV. There are 15 residues in the CDR3. DNA for the CDR3: TGTTCCAGCAGCTTAGGTCGGACAGGGGGCTACGAGCAGTACTTC. Amino acids: CSSSLGRTGGYEQYF.

The J gene is TRBJ2-7, the V gene TRBV7-2, with 7 bases lining up with TRBD2. The germline gives CDR1 SGHTA, CDR2 FQGNSA. J gave up 4 bases and V 4 bases, and 7 bases lay outside the gene matches. This CDR3 is 14 amino acids long. The CDR3 DNA reads as TGTGCCAGCAGCTACAAATACGGGGGGTACGAGCAGTACTTC. It codes for CASSYKYGGYEQYF.

A few counts support this clone. The chain combines TRBV7-9 with TRBJ2-7; a weak D match, TRBD2 (6 bases). Germline lookup yields CDR1 SEHNR and CDR2 FQNEAQ (reference sequence). The CDR3 has 16 residues. V was cut by 5 bases and J by 7 bases, with 24 bases left in between. The DNA of the CDR3 is TGTGCCAGCAGCGGGCCCCTGGGTAGGAGGGAGCGTGAGCAGTACTTC. Its protein product is CASSGPLGRREREQYF.

The chain joins TRBV20-1 to TRBJ2-7; a weak D match, TRBD2 (6 bases). V lost 1 base to trimming and J lost 6 bases, with 7 bases between them. The V gene's germline CDR1 is DFQATT and CDR2 SNEGSKA (reference sequence). There are 11 residues in the CDR3. CDR3 nucleotide sequence: TGCAGTGCTAGAGGGAGGGCCGAGCAGTACTTC. Translating gives CSARGRAEQYF.

The chain has TRBV11-1 and TRBJ2-3; 8 bases agree with TRBD2. The CDR3 covers 15 residues. V shed 5 bases and J 5 bases; nucleotides not matched to a gene: 9. In germline, CDR1 is SGHAT, CDR2 FQDESV (reference sequence). The CDR3 here is CASSRDGRAIDTQYF. The CDR3 region has the DNA TGTGCCAGCAGCCGAGACGGGAGGGCCATAGATACGCAGTATTTT.

This clone was found a few times. V and J are TRBV6-6 and TRBJ1-1; the D gene is possibly TRBD1 (6 bases). Germline V gene sequence: CDR1 MNHNY, CDR2 SVGAGI (reference sequence). The V gene lost 2 bases and the J gene lost 5 bases, with 6 bases spanning the gap. The CDR3 length is 12 residues. In nucleotides, the CDR3 is TGTGCCAGCAGTTACGGGACAACTGAAGCTTTCTTT. It translates to CASSYGTTEAFF.

A note on this clone: This CDR3 is also generated by other DNA sequences in the sample. The gene calls are TRBV18 and TRBJ1-5; tentatively, D is TRBD1 (5 bases). This CDR3 spans 14 amino acids. Trimming took off 3 bases at V and 0 bases at J, with 6 bases between the two ends. Germline-derived CDR1 and CDR2 are KGHSH and LQKENI. This chain's CDR3 is CASSPGLSNQPQHF. The CDR3 region has the DNA TGTGCCAGCTCACCGGGGCTTAGCAATCAGCCCCAGCATTTT.

Relative to its sample, this clone is hyperexpanded (1% or more). The sample has other DNA sequences that encode this CDR3 too. The J gene is TRBJ2-2, the V gene TRBV6-5; a weak D match, TRBD1 (6 bases). The germline V gene encodes CDR1 MNHEY and CDR2 SVGAGI. V shed 10 bases and J shed 5 bases, with 17 bases lying between them. CDR3 size: 14 residues. CDR3 protein: CATGAGAVTGELFF. CDR3 DNA sequence: TGTGCCACCGGTGCAGGGGCGGTAACCGGGGAGCTGTTTTTT.

J is TRBJ2-7 and V is TRBV7-2; 7 bases agree with TRBD2. Germline CDR1 reads SGHTA; CDR2 reads FQGNSA. Trimming at V came to 0 bases and at J to 4 bases, leaving 3 bases not matched to a gene. This CDR3 has 14 residues. The CDR3 is CASSLAGGRYEQYF. CDR3 DNA sequence: TGTGCCAGCAGCTTAGCGGGAGGGCGGTACGAGCAGTACTTC. The whole variable domain, remainder taken from reference TRBV7-2 and TRBJ2-7, is GAGVSQSPSNKVTEKGKDVELRCDPISGHTALYWYRQSLGQGLEFLIYFQGNSAPDKSGLPSDRFSAERTGGSVSTLTIQRTQQEDSAVYLCASSLAGGRYEQYFGPGTRLTVT.

This clone was recorded once. At one end the junction does not follow the germline gene, possibly because of a read error. The chain joins TRBV7-6 to TRBJ2-1, with 12 bases fitting TRBD2. CDR1 and CDR2 (germline): SGHVS, FNYEAQ. This CDR3 spans 16 amino acids. DNA for the CDR3: TGTGCCAGCAGTTTAGTCTCTAGCGGGGGGGCCAGTGAGCAGTTCTTC. Translating gives CASSLVSSGGASEQFF.

The chain carries TRBV6-5 and TRBJ2-1; no definite D call. CDR3 length: 13 amino acids. Trimming shortened V by 0 bases and J by 7 bases, and 7 bases separated the two germline ends. Germline CDR1 is MNHEY and CDR2 is SVGAGI. CDR3 nucleotides: TGTGCCAGCAGTTACTCGATGCGTAATGAGCAGTTCTTC. Protein product: CASSYSMRNEQFF.